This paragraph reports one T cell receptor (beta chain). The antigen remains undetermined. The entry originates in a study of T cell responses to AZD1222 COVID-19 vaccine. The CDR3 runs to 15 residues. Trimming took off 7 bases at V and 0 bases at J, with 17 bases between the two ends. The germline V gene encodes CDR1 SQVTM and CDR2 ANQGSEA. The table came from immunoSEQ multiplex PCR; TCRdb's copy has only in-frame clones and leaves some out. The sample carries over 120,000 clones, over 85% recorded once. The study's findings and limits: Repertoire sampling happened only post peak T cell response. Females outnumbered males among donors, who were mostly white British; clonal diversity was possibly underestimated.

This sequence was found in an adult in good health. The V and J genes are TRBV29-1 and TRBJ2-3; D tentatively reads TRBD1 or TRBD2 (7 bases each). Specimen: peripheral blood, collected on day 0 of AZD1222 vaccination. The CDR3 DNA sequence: TGCAGCGGTGGGGGGGGGACAGCAAGCACAGATACGCAGTATTTT. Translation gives CSGGGGTASTDTQYF.